The entry that follows covers one T cell receptor (beta chain) sequence. The authors built TCR beta libraries using iRepertoire HTBI primers and Arm-PCR of CDR3 regions. TCRdb re-called the multiplex PCR reads through MiXCR, storing one row per CDR3 protein. The table lists some 250,000 distinct CDR3 sequences, about 18% of them singletons, with 14% in the top ten. The germline gives CDR1 MNHEY, CDR2 SVGEGT. There are 14 residues in the CDR3. J was trimmed by 7 bases and V by 2 bases; bases with no gene match: 7. The data were obtained in a study of regulatory T cells in long-lasting Graves disease. Time point noted: newly diagnosed GD, antithyroid drugs for less than 3 months. With RNA extracted from PBMCs as input, the TCR library was made. These records were also assigned to another study, of T cells in Graves' hyperthyroidism and ophthalmopathy.

This TCR was recovered from a woman aged 25 to 39 with Graves disease. The chain employs TRBV6-2 or TRBV6-3 and TRBJ1-2, with 7 bases lining up with TRBD1. The source was peripheral blood mononuclear cells (PBMCs), collected at new diagnosis, from a patient treated with antithyroid drugs. The CDR3 DNA follows: TGTGCCAGCAGTTACCAAGGGGGCGGCGGTGGCTACACCTTC. It encodes CASSYQGGGGGYTF.